This T cell receptor (beta chain) was captured by sequencing in a study of cytomegalovirus exposure and HLA in healthy donors. This clone was seen once. The method was immunoSEQ multiplex PCR; TCRdb's version includes in-frame clones alone and lacks a portion of them. The table shows around 300,000 clones, with roughly 88% occurring only once. Germline values: CDR1 ENHRY, CDR2 SYGVKD. This CDR3 is built from 15 residues. V was clipped by 8 bases and J by 10 bases; unmatched bases: 15. An approximately 120-subject validation cohort, separate from the approximately 610-subject first cohort, supplied the donors.

Sequenced material: PBMCs. This sequence originates from a woman under 30 in good health and CMV-seronegative. This sequence joins TRBV10-3 and TRBJ2-1; TRBD2 matches 9 bases. The CDR3 spells CAISSQREVHTEQFF. CDR3 DNA: TGTGCCATCTCGAGCCAGCGGGAGGTCCACACCGAGCAGTTCTTC.